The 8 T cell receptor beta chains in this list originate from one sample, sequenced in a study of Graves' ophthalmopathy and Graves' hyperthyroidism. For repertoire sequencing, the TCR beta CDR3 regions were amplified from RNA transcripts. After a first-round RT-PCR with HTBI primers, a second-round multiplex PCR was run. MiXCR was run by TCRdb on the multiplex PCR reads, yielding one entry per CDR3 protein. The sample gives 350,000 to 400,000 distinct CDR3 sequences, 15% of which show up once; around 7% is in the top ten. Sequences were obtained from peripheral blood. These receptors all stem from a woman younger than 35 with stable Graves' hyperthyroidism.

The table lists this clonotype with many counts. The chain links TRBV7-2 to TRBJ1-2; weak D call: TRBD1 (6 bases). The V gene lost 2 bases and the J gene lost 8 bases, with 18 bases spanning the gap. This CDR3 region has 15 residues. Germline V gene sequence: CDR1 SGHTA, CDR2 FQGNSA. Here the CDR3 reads CASSLRRDIRGGYTF. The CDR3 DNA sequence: TGTGCCAGCAGCTTAAGGAGGGACATACGAGGGGGCTACACCTTC.

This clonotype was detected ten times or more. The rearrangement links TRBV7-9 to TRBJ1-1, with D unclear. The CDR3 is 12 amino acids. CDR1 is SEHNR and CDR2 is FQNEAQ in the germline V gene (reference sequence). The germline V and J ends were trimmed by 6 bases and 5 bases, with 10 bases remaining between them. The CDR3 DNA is TGTGCCAGCAGTTCGGGAGGGACTGAAGCTTTCTTT. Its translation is CASSSGGTEAFF. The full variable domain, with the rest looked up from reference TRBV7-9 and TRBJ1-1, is DTGVSQNPRHKITKRGQNVTFRCDPISEHNRLYWYRQTLGQGPEFLTYFQNEAQLEKSRLLSDRFSAERPKGSFSTLEIQRTEQGDSAMYLCASSSGGTEAFFGQGTRLTVV.

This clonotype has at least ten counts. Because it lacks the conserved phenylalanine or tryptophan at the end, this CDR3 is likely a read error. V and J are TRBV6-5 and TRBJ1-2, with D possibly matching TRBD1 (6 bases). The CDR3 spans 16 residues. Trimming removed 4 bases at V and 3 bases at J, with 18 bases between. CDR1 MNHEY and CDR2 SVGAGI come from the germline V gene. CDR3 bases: TGTGCCAGCAGTTCCCCGAACAGGGCTACCGACTATGGCTACACCTCC. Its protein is CASSSPNRATDYGYTS.

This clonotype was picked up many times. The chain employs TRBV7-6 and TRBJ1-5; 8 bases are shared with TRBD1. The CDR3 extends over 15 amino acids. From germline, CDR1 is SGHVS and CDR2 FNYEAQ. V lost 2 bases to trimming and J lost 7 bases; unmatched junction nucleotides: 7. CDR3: CASSLFQGAGQPQHF. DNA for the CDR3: TGTGCCAGCAGCTTATTCCAGGGGGCGGGGCAGCCCCAGCATTTT.

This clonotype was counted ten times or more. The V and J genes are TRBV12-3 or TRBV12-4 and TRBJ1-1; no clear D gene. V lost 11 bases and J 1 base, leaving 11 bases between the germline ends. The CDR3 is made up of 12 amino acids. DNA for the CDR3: TGTGCCTCCACCTGGTGGAACACTGAAGCTTTCTTT. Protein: CASTWWNTEAFF.

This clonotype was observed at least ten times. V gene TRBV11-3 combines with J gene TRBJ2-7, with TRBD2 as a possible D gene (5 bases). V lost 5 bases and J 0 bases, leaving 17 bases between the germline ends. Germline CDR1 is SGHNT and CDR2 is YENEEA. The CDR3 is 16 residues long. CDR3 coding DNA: TGTGCCAGCAGCCTCGAGGGTGAGCTCCGCTCCTACGAGCAGTACTTC. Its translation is CASSLEGELRSYEQYF.

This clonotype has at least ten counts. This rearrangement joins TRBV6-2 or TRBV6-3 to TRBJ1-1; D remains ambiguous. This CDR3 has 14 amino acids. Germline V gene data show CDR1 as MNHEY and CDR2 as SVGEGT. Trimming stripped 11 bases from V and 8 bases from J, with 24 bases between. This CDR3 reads CASNGVKASTEAFF. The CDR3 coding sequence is TGTGCCTCCAACGGGGTCAAAGCATCAACGGAAGCTTTCTTT.

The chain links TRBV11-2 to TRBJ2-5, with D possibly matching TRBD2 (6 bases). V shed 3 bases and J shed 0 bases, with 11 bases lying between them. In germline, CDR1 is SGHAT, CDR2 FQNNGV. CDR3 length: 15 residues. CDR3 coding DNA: TGTGCCAGCAGCTTCGGAGGGGCCAACCAAGAGACCCAGTACTTC. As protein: CASSFGGANQETQYF.